This T cell receptor beta chain originates from a study of blood T cell repertoires in COVID-19. Study details: The United States, Italy and Spain supplied acute and convalescent COVID-19 samples.

Enrolled through a virtual design, the participants were between roughly 18 and 90 years of age and came from under 25 US areas. Donors in Cohort 3 who had recovered were those with two negative PCRs, healthcare professional clearance, or resolution of their symptoms. This CDR3 is built from 15 residues. V was pared by 6 bases and J by 2 bases, with 8 bases of the junction left unmatched. Germline assignment: CDR1 MDHEN and CDR2 SYDVKM. Sequencing was performed with immunoSEQ multiplex PCR; in TCRdb, only in-frame clones are kept and a portion is missing. The sample contains approximately 210,000 clones, about 90% of which appear only once.

J is TRBJ2-5 and V is TRBV28; 8 nucleotides match TRBD1. Sequencing was done on a sample of PBMCs or T cells enriched from blood (not recorded which). This clonotype originated in a young woman who had recovered from COVID-19. The CDR3 DNA sequence: TGTGCCAGCAGCCGTGGGGACAGGATACAAGAGACCCAGTACTTC. Its protein is CASSRGDRIQETQYF. The full variable domain, its missing parts supplied by reference TRBV28 and TRBJ2-5, is DVKVTQSSRYLVKRTGEKVFLECVQDMDHENMFWYRQDPGLGLRLIYFSYDVKMKEKGDIPEGYSVSREKKERFSLILESASTNQTSMYLCASSRGDRIQETQYFGPGTRLLVL.